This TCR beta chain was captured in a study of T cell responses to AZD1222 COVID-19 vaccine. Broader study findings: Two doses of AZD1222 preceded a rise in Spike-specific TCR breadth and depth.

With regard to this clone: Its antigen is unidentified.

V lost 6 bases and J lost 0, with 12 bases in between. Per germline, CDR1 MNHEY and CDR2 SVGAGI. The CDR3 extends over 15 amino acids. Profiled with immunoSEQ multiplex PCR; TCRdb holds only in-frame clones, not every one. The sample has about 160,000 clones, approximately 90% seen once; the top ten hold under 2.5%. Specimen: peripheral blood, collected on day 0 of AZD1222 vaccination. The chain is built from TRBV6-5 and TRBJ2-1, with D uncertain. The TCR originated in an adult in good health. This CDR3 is CASRPGPNSYNEQFF. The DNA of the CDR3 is TGTGCCAGCAGACCGGGCCCGAACTCCTACAATGAGCAGTTCTTC.